This is a list of T cell receptor beta chains from one sample in a study of identical twins. TCRdb independently ran MiXCR on the 5' RACE reads; one entry per CDR3 protein. The data contain around 250,000 distinct CDR3 sequences, about 13% of them seen just once; the ten biggest clones take up about 3.9%. This same sample was also taken into another study, of yellow fever vaccine responses in identical twins.

The sequencing sample was made of memory (CD45RO+) T cells sorted from blood. Every receptor here comes from a woman aged 18-29 years in good health. CDR3s include the opening cysteine and the closing phenylalanine or tryptophan. The D gene is left open where the match is weak. Rows may omit the clone size; those that give it use once, few, many or a size class.

V gene	clone size	D gene	J gene	CDR3 length	CDR3 protein	CDR3 DNA
TRBV5-1	many	-	TRBJ2-1	16	CASSPLTRWSDNEQFF	TGCGCCAGCAGCCCCTTGACTAGATGGAGTGATAATGAGCAGTTCTTC
TRBV10-3	few	-	TRBJ2-2	16	CAISARALDGAGELFF	TGTGCCATCAGTGCCCGGGCCCTCGATGGGGCCGGGGAGCTGTTTTTT
TRBV12-3/TRBV12-4	few	TRBD2	TRBJ2-1	15	CASSFIIGRGDEQFF	TGTGCCAGCAGTTTCATCATAGGGCGGGGGGATGAGCAGTTCTTC
TRBV29-1	-	TRBD1	TRBJ2-7	12	CSVQGGGYEQYF	TGCAGCGTCCAAGGGGGCGGGTACGAGCAGTACTTC
TRBV2	-	-	TRBJ2-5	15	CASRGQLGFEETQYF	TGTGCCAGCAGAGGACAGCTAGGATTCGAAGAGACCCAGTACTTC
TRBV12-3/TRBV12-4	-	TRBD2	TRBJ2-5	17	CASSFGTSGRADETQYF	TGTGCCAGCAGTTTCGGAACTAGCGGGAGGGCCGACGAGACCCAGTACTTC
TRBV14	many	-	TRBJ1-2	16	CASSAPLGKGEYGYTF	TGTGCCAGCAGCGCACCATTGGGAAAAGGGGAGTATGGCTACACCTTC
TRBV20-1	few	TRBD1	TRBJ2-3	13	CSARQTGPDTQYF	TGCAGTGCTCGACAGACAGGGCCGGATACGCAGTATTTT
TRBV5-1	-	TRBD2	TRBJ2-3	15	CASSLVQRDGDTQYF	TGCGCCAGCAGCTTGGTACAGCGGGATGGCGATACGCAGTATTTT
TRBV12-3/TRBV12-4	many	-	TRBJ1-2	14	CASSPSTGNYGYTF	TGTGCCAGCAGTCCTTCCACAGGGAACTATGGCTACACCTTC
TRBV12-3/TRBV12-4	few	-	TRBJ2-1	16	CASSLGAGLDYNEQFF	TGTGCCAGCAGTTTAGGGGCGGGACTGGACTACAATGAGCAGTTCTTC
TRBV11-2	-	-	TRBJ2-3	13	CASSTTTADTQYF	TGTGCCAGCAGCACCACTACGGCAGATACGCAGTATTTT
TRBV7-2	many	-	TRBJ2-1	12	CASRRTRDEQFF	TGTGCCAGCAGGCGAACTAGGGATGAGCAGTTCTTC
TRBV20-1	-	TRBD1	TRBJ1-2	16	CSAISRDRGQLHGYTF	TGCAGTGCTATATCCCGGGACAGGGGGCAGTTACATGGCTACACCTTC
TRBV11-2	-	TRBD2	TRBJ2-3	16	CASSLVGGRPTDTQYF	TGTGCCAGCAGCTTAGTAGGCGGGAGGCCCACAGATACGCAGTATTTT
TRBV7-9	few	TRBD1	TRBJ2-1	15	CASSIRQGSYNEQFF	TGTGCCAGCAGCATTAGACAGGGGTCCTACAATGAGCAGTTCTTC
TRBV28	many	-	TRBJ2-3	17	CASSGGRGGTHTDTQYF	TGTGCCAGCAGTGGTGGTCGTGGCGGAACGCACACAGATACGCAGTATTTT
TRBV28	few	TRBD1	TRBJ2-7	13	CASRGTGSKGQYF	TGTGCCAGCAGAGGGACAGGTTCTAAGGGGCAGTACTTC
TRBV7-2	few	TRBD2	TRBJ2-5	13	CASSRGERETQYF	TGTGCCAGCAGCCGGGGGGAGCGGGAGACCCAGTACTTC
TRBV7-8	many	TRBD2	TRBJ2-1	15	CASSYLAGGYNEQFF	TGTGCCAGCAGTTACTTAGCGGGGGGGTACAATGAGCAGTTCTTC
TRBV4-3	many	-	TRBJ2-3	13	CASSARERDTQYF	TGCGCCAGCAGCGCGCGGGAACGAGATACGCAGTATTTT
TRBV5-1	many	TRBD1	TRBJ2-1	15	CASSLTGGDYNEQFF	TGCGCCAGCAGCTTGACAGGGGGCGACTACAATGAGCAGTTCTTC
TRBV6-1	few	TRBD1	TRBJ2-7	15	CASSADRGVRYEQYF	TGTGCCAGCAGTGCAGACAGGGGGGTGCGGTACGAGCAGTACTTC
TRBV6-1	few	TRBD2	TRBJ2-1	16	CASSPRAAGGWNEQFF	TGTGCCAGCAGCCCGAGGGCAGCGGGAGGATGGAATGAGCAGTTCTTC
TRBV7-9	many	TRBD2	TRBJ2-7	14	CASSRLAGPYEQYF	TGTGCCAGCAGCCGTCTAGCGGGCCCCTACGAGCAGTACTTC
TRBV19	-	-	TRBJ2-1	15	CASSIEGSSYNEQFF	TGTGCCAGTAGTATTGAAGGTAGCTCCTACAATGAGCAGTTCTTC
TRBV20-1	-	-	TRBJ2-4	12	CSAPSDGNIQYF	TGCAGTGCTCCCTCAGATGGAAACATTCAGTACTTC
TRBV9	few	TRBD1	TRBJ1-2	14	CASSGRQGLGGYTF	TGTGCCAGCAGCGGACGACAGGGCCTCGGTGGCTACACCTTC
TRBV6-1	many	-	TRBJ2-3	14	CAIRDAGYTDTQYF	TGTGCCATCCGCGACGCGGGATACACAGATACGCAGTATTTT
TRBV20-1	-	TRBD2	TRBJ2-5	18	CSAQRGTIGLAGGETQYF	TGCAGTGCTCAAAGAGGGACGATTGGACTAGCGGGTGGGGAGACCCAGTACTTC
TRBV27	-	TRBD1	TRBJ1-2	15	CASSSPDRGSLGYTF	TGTGCCAGCAGTTCCCCGGACAGGGGGTCCCTCGGCTACACCTTC
TRBV27	few	-	TRBJ2-7	14	CASSLTGRSWEQYF	TGTGCCAGCAGTCTGACGGGCCGTTCGTGGGAGCAGTACTTC
TRBV3-1	many	TRBD2	TRBJ2-3	17	CASSPLASGGLTDTQYF	TGTGCCAGCAGCCCCCTCGCTAGCGGGGGCCTCACAGATACGCAGTATTTT
TRBV20-1	-	-	TRBJ2-1	16	CSALPGAQGGYNEQFF	TGCAGTGCTCTGCCCGGGGCGCAGGGAGGATACAATGAGCAGTTCTTC
TRBV6-2/TRBV6-3	few	-	TRBJ2-2	15	CASNPDRGRPGELFF	TGTGCCAGCAATCCGGACCGGGGGCGCCCCGGGGAGCTGTTTTTT
TRBV5-1	-	-	TRBJ2-7	14	CASRTETLHYEQYF	TGCGCCAGCAGAACCGAGACACTTCATTACGAGCAGTACTTC
TRBV6-4	-	-	TRBJ2-3	15	CASSDSAGSTDTQYF	TGTGCCAGCAGTGACTCTGCGGGAAGCACAGATACGCAGTATTTT
TRBV20-1	few	-	TRBJ2-5	11	CSCDRTETQYF	TGCAGCTGTGACAGGACAGAGACCCAGTACTTC
TRBV4-1	few	TRBD1	TRBJ1-2	15	CASSQLTGDRYGYTF	TGCGCCAGCAGCCAACTGACAGGGGATCGCTATGGCTACACCTTC
TRBV21-1	few	-	TRBJ2-5	16	CASSRQTSGGKETQYF	TGTGCCAGCAGCAGACAGACTAGCGGGGGGAAAGAGACCCAGTACTTC
TRBV12-3/TRBV12-4	many	-	TRBJ2-7	12	CASSILGGEQYF	TGTGCCAGCTCAATCCTAGGGGGCGAGCAGTACTTC
TRBV5-8	few	TRBD2	TRBJ2-3	13	CATSRGEGDTQYF	TGTGCCACCTCCCGGGGGGAAGGAGATACGCAGTATTTT
TRBV20-1	many	TRBD2	TRBJ2-7	16	CSAPRAGTSGRDEQYF	TGCAGTGCTCCTAGGGCCGGGACTAGCGGGAGGGACGAGCAGTACTTC
TRBV7-2	few	TRBD2	TRBJ2-7	15	CASNSGSSPNYEQYF	TGTGCCAGCAATAGCGGGAGTAGTCCCAACTACGAGCAGTACTTC
TRBV4-3	-	-	TRBJ2-7	13	CASSRQVDYEQYF	TGCGCCAGCAGCCGTCAGGTTGACTACGAGCAGTACTTC
TRBV28	-	-	TRBJ1-1	14	CASTLGHPTSEAFF	TGTGCCAGCACCTTAGGACACCCGACCAGCGAAGCTTTCTTT
TRBV7-9	few	-	TRBJ2-7	14	CASSFRGLGYEQYF	TGTGCCAGCAGCTTCCGGGGATTGGGCTACGAGCAGTACTTC
TRBV5-1	-	TRBD2	TRBJ2-2	18	CASSSRSTAGGQVGELFF	TGCGCCAGCAGCTCGAGGTCCACCGCGGGGGGGCAAGTCGGGGAGCTGTTTTTT
TRBV6-2/TRBV6-3	-	-	TRBJ2-3	11	CASSYGNTQYF	TGTGCCAGCAGTTACGGAAATACGCAGTATTTT
TRBV7-9	many	TRBD2	TRBJ2-7	15	CASSFLGTSGHEQYF	TGTGCCAGCAGCTTCCTCGGGACTAGTGGCCACGAGCAGTACTTC
TRBV30	few	TRBD1	TRBJ1-2	12	CAWSLGQGGYTF	TGTGCCTGGAGTCTAGGACAGGGGGGCTACACCTTC
TRBV27	-	TRBD2	TRBJ2-3	16	CASSSPPGGGKDTQYF	TGTGCCAGCAGCTCCCCCCCGGGGGGGGGCAAAGATACGCAGTATTTT
TRBV4-3	few	TRBD2	TRBJ2-2	16	CASSQTTSGKAGELFF	TGCGCCAGCAGCCAAACGACTAGCGGGAAAGCCGGGGAGCTGTTTTTT